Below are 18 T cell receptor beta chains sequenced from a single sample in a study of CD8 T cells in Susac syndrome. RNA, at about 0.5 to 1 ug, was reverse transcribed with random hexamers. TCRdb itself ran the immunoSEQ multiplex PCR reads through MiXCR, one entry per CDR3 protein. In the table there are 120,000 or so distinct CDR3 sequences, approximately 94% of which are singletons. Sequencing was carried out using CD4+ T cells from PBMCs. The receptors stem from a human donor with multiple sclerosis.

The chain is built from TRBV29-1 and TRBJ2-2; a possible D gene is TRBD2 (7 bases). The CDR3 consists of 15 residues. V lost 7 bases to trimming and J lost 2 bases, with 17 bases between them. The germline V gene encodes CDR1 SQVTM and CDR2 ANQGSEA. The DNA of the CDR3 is TGCAGCGCCCAGGGGCTAGCGGATAACACCGGGGAGCTGTTTTTT. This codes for CSAQGLADNTGELFF.

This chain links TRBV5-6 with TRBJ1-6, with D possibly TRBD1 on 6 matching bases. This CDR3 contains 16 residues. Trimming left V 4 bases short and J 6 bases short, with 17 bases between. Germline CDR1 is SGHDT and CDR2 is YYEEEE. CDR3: CASSPPTGMSNSPLHF. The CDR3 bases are TGTGCCAGCAGCCCTCCCACAGGGATGAGTAATTCACCCCTCCACTTT.

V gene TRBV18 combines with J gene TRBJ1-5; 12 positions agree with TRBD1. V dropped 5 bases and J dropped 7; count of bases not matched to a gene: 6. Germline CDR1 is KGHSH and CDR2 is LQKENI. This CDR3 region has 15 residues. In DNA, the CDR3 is TGTGCCAGCTCATCGGGACAGGGGGCCGGGCAGCCCCAGCATTTT. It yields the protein CASSSGQGAGQPQHF.

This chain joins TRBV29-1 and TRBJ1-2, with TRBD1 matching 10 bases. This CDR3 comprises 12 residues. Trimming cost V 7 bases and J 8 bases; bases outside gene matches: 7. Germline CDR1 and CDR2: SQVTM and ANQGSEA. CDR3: CSEGTGDRGYTF. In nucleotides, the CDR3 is TGCAGCGAGGGGACAGGGGATCGCGGCTACACCTTC.

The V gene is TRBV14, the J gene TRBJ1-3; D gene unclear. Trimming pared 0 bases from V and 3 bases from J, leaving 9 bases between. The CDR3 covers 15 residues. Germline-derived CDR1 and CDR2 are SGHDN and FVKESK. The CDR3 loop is CASSQEAVLGNTIYF. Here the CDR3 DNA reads TGTGCCAGCAGCCAAGAGGCAGTACTTGGAAACACCATATATTTT.

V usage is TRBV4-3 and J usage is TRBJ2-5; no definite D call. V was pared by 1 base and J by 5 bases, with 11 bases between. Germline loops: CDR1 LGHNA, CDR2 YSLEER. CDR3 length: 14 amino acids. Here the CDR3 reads CASSQGTLQETQYF. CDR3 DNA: TGCGCCAGCAGCCAAGGAACATTGCAGGAGACCCAGTACTTC.

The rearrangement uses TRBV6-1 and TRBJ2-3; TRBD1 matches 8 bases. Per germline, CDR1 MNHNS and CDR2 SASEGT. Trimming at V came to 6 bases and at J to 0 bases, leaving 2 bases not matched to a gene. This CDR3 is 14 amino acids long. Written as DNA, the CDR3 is TGTGCCAGCAGGAGGACAGGGAGCACAGATACGCAGTATTTT. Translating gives CASRRTGSTDTQYF.

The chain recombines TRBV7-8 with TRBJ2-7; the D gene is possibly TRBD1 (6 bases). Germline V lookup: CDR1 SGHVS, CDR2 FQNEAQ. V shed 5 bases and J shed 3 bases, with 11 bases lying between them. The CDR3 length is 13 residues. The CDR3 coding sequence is TGTGCCAGCAGCGCAGGGGCCCACTACGAGCAGTACTTC. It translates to CASSAGAHYEQYF.

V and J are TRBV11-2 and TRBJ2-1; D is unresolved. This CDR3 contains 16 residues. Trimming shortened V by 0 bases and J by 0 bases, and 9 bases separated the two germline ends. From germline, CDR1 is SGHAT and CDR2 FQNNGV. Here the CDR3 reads CASSLDSVSSYNEQFF. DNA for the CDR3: TGTGCCAGCAGCTTAGATTCCGTCAGCTCCTACAATGAGCAGTTCTTC.

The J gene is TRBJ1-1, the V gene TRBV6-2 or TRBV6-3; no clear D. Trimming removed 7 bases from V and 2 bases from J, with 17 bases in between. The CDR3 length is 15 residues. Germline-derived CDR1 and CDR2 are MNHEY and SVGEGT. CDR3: CASTPIRRRNTEAFF. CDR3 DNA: TGTGCCAGCACGCCAATCAGGAGGAGAAACACTGAAGCTTTCTTT.

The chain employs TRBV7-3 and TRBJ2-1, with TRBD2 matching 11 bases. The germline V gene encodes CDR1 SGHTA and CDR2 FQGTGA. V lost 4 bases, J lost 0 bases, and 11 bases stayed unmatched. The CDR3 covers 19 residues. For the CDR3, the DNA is TGTGCCAGCAGCTGGGCTACTAGCGGGGGCCAGAGCTCCTACAATGAGCAGTTCTTC. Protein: CASSWATSGGQSSYNEQFF.

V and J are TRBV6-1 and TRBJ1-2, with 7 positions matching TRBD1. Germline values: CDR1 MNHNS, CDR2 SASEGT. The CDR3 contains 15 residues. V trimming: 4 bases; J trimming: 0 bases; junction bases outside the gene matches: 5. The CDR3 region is CASSAGTAANYGYTF. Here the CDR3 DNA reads TGTGCCAGCAGTGCTGGGACAGCTGCTAACTATGGCTACACCTTC.

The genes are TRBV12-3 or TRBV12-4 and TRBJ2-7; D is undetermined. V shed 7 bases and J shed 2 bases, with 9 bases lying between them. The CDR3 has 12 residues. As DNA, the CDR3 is TGTGCCAGCACCCTACTCCCCTACGAGCAGTACTTC. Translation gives CASTLLPYEQYF.

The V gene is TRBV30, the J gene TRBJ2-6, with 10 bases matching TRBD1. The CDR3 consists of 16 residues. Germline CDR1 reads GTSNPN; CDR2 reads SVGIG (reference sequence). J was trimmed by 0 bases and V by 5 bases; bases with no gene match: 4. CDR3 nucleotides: TGTGCCTGGGGGACAGGGGCTAGCTCTGGGGCCAACGTCCTGACTTTC. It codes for CAWGTGASSGANVLTF.

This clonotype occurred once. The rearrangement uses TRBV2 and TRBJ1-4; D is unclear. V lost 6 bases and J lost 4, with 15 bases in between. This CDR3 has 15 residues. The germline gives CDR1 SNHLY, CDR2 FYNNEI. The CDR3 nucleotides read TGTGCCAGCAGGCCGCCGGCTTCCGATAATGAAAAACTGTTTTTT. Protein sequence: CASRPPASDNEKLFF. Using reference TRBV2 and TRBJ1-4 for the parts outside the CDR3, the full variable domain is EPEVTQTPSHQVTQMGQEVILRCVPISNHLYFYWYRQILGQKVEFLVSFYNNEISEKSEIFDDQFSVERPDGSNFTLKIRSTKLEDSAMYFCASRPPASDNEKLFFGSGTQLSVL.

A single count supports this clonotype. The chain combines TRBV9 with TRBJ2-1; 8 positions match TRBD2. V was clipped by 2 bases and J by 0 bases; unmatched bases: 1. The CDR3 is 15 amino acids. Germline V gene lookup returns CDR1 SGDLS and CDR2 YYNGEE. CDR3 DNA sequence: TGTGCCAGCAGCGTTAGCGGGAACTCCTACAATGAGCAGTTCTTC. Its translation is CASSVSGNSYNEQFF.

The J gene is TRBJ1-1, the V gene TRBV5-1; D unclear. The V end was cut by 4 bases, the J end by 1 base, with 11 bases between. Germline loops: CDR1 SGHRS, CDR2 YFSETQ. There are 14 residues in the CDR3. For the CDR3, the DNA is TGCGCCAGCAGCCCCTCCTTATCGAACACTGAAGCTTTCTTT. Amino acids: CASSPSLSNTEAFF. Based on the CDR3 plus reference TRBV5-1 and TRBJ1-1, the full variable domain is KAGVTQTPRYLIKTRGQQVTLSCSPISGHRSVSWYQQTPGQGLQFLFEYFSETQRNKGNFPGRFSGRQFSNSRSEMNVSTLELGDSALYLCASSPSLSNTEAFFGQGTRLTVV.

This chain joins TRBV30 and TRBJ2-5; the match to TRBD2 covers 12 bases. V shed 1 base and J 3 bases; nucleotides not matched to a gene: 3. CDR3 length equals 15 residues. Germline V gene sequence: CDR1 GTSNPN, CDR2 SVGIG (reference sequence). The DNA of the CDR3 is TGTGCCTGGAGTGCCAGACTAGCGGGGGAAGAGACCCAGTACTTC. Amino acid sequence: CAWSARLAGEETQYF. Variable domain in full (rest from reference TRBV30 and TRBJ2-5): SQTIHQWPATLVQPVGSPLSLECTVEGTSNPNLYWYRQAAGRGLQLLFYSVGIGQISSEVPQNLSASRPQDRQFILSSKKLLLSDSGFYLCAWSARLAGEETQYFGPGTRLLVL.